Listed below are T cell receptor beta chains from one sample, sequenced in a study of T cells expressing NK-cell markers. Each CDR3 protein gets one entry in TCRdb, which reprocessed the 5' RACE reads and gives no DNA. The sample includes 350,000 to 450,000 distinct CDR3 sequences. Sequencing input: blood T cells: a sorted CD56 or NKG2C T cell subset, CD4+ or CD8+ T cells, or bulk PBMC T cells (not recorded which). These receptors were taken from a man aged 18-69 years in good health. CDR3s include the opening cysteine and the closing phenylalanine or tryptophan.

j_call: TRBJ1-1
v_call: TRBV18
cdr3_aa: CASSPFQGAKTEAFF

j_call: TRBJ1-6
v_call: TRBV12-3/TRBV12-4
cdr3_aa: CASSLRFGGGDSPLHF

j_call: TRBJ2-3
v_call: TRBV6-1
cdr3_aa: CASSPRPQSTDTQYF

j_call: TRBJ2-6
v_call: TRBV18
cdr3_aa: CASSPTTGGRSGANVLTF

j_call: TRBJ2-2
v_call: TRBV7-3
cdr3_aa: CASSLQGGGNTGELFF

j_call: TRBJ2-1
v_call: TRBV18
cdr3_aa: CASSQTGRLIEQFF

j_call: TRBJ1-2
v_call: TRBV7-8
cdr3_aa: CASSPTNNGDYGYTF

j_call: TRBJ1-2
v_call: TRBV7-2
cdr3_aa: CASRQWGNYGYTF

j_call: TRBJ2-7
v_call: TRBV7-8
cdr3_aa: CASSLRVGGGGGYEQYF

j_call: TRBJ2-5
v_call: TRBV7-8
cdr3_aa: CASSPRTWDRETQYF

j_call: TRBJ2-5
v_call: TRBV7-9
cdr3_aa: CASSFRDRGPQETQYF

j_call: TRBJ1-1
v_call: TRBV28
cdr3_aa: CASSPGPKGEAFF

j_call: TRBJ2-3
v_call: TRBV28
cdr3_aa: CASRAGGGSTDTQYF

j_call: TRBJ2-1
v_call: TRBV3-1
cdr3_aa: CASSQLTSGGGNEQFF

j_call: TRBJ2-2
v_call: TRBV6-5
cdr3_aa: CASRPFGQANTGELFF

j_call: TRBJ2-3
v_call: TRBV7-6
cdr3_aa: CASSFRGGQTSTDTQYF

j_call: TRBJ2-6
v_call: TRBV12-3/TRBV12-4
cdr3_aa: CASSPRTGYSSGANVLTF

j_call: TRBJ2-7
v_call: TRBV20-1
cdr3_aa: CSASRTSRPLSYEQYF

j_call: TRBJ2-2
v_call: TRBV6-1
cdr3_aa: CASSRGLDRGELFF

j_call: TRBJ1-1
v_call: TRBV12-3/TRBV12-4
cdr3_aa: CASRYSGTWSTEAFF

j_call: TRBJ2-1
v_call: TRBV5-4
cdr3_aa: CASSPIAGGPSYNEQFF

j_call: TRBJ2-3
v_call: TRBV7-2
cdr3_aa: CASSLGQGQDTQYF

j_call: TRBJ1-5
v_call: TRBV6-1
cdr3_aa: CATLWGYSQPQHF

j_call: TRBJ2-1
v_call: TRBV5-4
cdr3_aa: CASSLGEEQFF

j_call: TRBJ1-6
v_call: TRBV6-1
cdr3_aa: CASRPLWGTQAPLHF

j_call: TRBJ2-3
v_call: TRBV5-6
cdr3_aa: CASSSRYRDRTDTQYF

j_call: TRBJ1-1
v_call: TRBV3-1
cdr3_aa: CASKGTANTEAFF

j_call: TRBJ1-6
v_call: TRBV5-1
cdr3_aa: CASSRDGSNSPLHF

j_call: TRBJ2-5
v_call: TRBV5-1
cdr3_aa: CASSLNFGGRETQYF

j_call: TRBJ1-2
v_call: TRBV3-1
cdr3_aa: CASSLATGNYGYTF

j_call: TRBJ2-3
v_call: TRBV28
cdr3_aa: CACHGGADTDTQYF

j_call: TRBJ1-4
v_call: TRBV28
cdr3_aa: CASSWPLYREKLFF

j_call: TRBJ2-1
v_call: TRBV24-1
cdr3_aa: CATSETGTGSRNEQFF

j_call: TRBJ2-7
v_call: TRBV18
cdr3_aa: CASSPQESYEQYF

j_call: TRBJ2-5
v_call: TRBV6-5
cdr3_aa: CASSYLGSGARETQYF

j_call: TRBJ1-6
v_call: TRBV10-3
cdr3_aa: CAIRGGAASPLHF

j_call: TRBJ1-3
v_call: TRBV12-5
cdr3_aa: CASVPGGVGNTIYF

j_call: TRBJ2-7
v_call: TRBV10-3
cdr3_aa: CASDRGQGSYEQYF

j_call: TRBJ1-2
v_call: TRBV6-1
cdr3_aa: CASRAGTGANYGYTF

j_call: TRBJ2-3
v_call: TRBV6-1
cdr3_aa: CANITGGRTDTQYF

j_call: TRBJ2-1
v_call: TRBV5-1
cdr3_aa: CASSSGASSYNEQFF

j_call: TRBJ2-1
v_call: TRBV20-1
cdr3_aa: CSASRTSGGGHEQFF

j_call: TRBJ2-3
v_call: TRBV15
cdr3_aa: CATSRAPGTGFDTQYF

j_call: TRBJ1-2
v_call: TRBV29-1
cdr3_aa: CSVEARGMNYGYTF

j_call: TRBJ2-1
v_call: TRBV5-1
cdr3_aa: CASSWGGLAGTSSYNEQFF

j_call: TRBJ1-6
v_call: TRBV28
cdr3_aa: CASSPIWGSSPLHF